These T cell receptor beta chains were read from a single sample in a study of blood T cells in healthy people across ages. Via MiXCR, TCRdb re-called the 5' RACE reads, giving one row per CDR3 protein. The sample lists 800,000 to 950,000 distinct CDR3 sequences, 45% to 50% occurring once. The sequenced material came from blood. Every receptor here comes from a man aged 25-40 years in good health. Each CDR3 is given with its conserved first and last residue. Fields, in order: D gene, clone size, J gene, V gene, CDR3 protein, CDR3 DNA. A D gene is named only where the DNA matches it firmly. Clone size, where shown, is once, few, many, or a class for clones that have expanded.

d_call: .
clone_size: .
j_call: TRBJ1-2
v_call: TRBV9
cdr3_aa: CASSVRVDYGYTF
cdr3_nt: TGTGCCAGCAGTGTACGGGTAGACTATGGCTACACCTTC

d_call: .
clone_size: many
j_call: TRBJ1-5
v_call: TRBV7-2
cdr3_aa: CASSSTYSNQPQHF
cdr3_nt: TGTGCCAGCAGCTCGACTTATAGCAATCAGCCCCAGCATTTT

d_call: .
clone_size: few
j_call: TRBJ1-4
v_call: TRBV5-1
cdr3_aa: CASSGRSEDNEKLFF
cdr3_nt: TGCGCCAGCAGCGGGAGGTCAGAGGATAATGAAAAACTGTTTTTT

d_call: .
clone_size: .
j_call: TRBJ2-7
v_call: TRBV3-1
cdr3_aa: CASSQFRTAPEQYF
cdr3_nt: TGTGCCAGCAGCCAGTTTAGGACAGCTCCCGAGCAGTACTTC

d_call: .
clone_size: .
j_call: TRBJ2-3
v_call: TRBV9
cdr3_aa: CASSVELGDTDTQYF
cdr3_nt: TGTGCCAGCAGCGTAGAACTGGGGGACACAGATACGCAGTATTTT

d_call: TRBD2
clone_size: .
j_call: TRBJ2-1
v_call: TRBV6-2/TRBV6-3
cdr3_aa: CATRLAGINEQFF
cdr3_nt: TGTGCCACCCGCCTAGCGGGGATCAATGAGCAGTTCTTC

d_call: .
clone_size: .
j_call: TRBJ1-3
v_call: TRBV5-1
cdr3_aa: CASSLDPGARGNTIYF
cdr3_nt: TGCGCCAGCAGCTTGGATCCGGGGGCGCGCGGAAACACCATATATTTT

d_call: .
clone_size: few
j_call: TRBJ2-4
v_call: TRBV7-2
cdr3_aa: CASSLPPLLLDVPKNIQYF
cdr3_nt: TGTGCCAGCAGCTTACCCCCACTTCTCCTCGACGTACCCAAAAACATTCAGTACTTC

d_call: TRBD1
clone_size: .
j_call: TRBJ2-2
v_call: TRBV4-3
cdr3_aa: CASSQRTGAIGELFF
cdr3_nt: TGCGCCAGCAGCCAGCGGACAGGGGCGATCGGGGAGCTGTTTTTT

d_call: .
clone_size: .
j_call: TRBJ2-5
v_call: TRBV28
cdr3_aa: CASTPRVRDPWEAETQYF
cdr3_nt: TGTGCCAGCACACCTCGGGTCCGGGACCCCTGGGAGGCAGAGACCCAGTACTTC

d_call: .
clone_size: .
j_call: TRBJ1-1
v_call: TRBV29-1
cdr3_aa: CSVETLRGERAFF
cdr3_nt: TGCAGCGTTGAGACTTTGAGGGGCGAACGGGCTTTCTTT

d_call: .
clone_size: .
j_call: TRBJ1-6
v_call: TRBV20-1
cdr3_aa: CSAREGGRALGSPLHF
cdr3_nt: TGCAGTGCTAGAGAGGGCGGCAGGGCCTTGGGTTCACCCCTCCACTTT

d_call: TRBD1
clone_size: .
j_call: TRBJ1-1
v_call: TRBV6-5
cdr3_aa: CASSYRAGGNTEAFF
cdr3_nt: TGTGCCAGCAGTTATCGGGCAGGGGGGAACACTGAAGCTTTCTTT

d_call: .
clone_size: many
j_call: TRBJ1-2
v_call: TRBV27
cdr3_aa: CASSLTAAYGYTF
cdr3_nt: TGTGCCAGCAGTTTAACAGCAGCCTATGGCTACACCTTC

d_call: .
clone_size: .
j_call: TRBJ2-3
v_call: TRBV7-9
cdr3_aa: CASSLQDTSTDTQYF
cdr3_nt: TGTGCCAGCAGCTTACAGGATACTAGCACAGATACGCAGTATTTT

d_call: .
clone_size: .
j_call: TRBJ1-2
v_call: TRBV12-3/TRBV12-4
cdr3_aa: CASNKLGLNYGYTF
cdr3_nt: TGTGCCAGCAACAAATTGGGGTTGAACTATGGCTACACCTTC

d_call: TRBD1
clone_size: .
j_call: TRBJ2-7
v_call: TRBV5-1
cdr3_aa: CASSLGDRAVYEQYF
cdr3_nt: TGCGCCAGCAGCTTGGGTGACAGGGCAGTCTACGAGCAGTACTTC

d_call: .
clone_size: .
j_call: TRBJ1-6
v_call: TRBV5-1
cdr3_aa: CASSLVQDNPPLHF
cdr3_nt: TGCGCCAGCAGCTTGGTTCAGGATAATCCACCCCTCCACTTT

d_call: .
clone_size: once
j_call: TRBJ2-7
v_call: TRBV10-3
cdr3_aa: CAVSGVDLAYEQYF
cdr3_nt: TGTGCCGTCAGTGGGGTGGACCTCGCCTACGAGCAGTACTTC

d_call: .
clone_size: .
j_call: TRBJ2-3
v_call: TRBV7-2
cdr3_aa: CASSVMALPDTQYF
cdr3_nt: TGTGCCAGCAGCGTAATGGCCCTCCCAGATACGCAGTATTTT

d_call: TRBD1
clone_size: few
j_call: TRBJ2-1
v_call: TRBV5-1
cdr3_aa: CASSLLGQGVNEQFF
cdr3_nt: TGCGCCAGCAGCTTGTTGGGACAGGGTGTCAATGAGCAGTTCTTC

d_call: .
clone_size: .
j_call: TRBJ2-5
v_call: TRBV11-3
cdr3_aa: CASSLGGPSVHAQYF
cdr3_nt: TGTGCCAGCAGCTTAGGGGGGCCAAGCGTTCACGCCCAGTACTTC

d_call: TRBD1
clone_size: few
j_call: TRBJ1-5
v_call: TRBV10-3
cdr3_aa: CAISDPDRGANSNQPQHF
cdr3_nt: TGTGCCATCAGTGACCCGGACAGGGGCGCGAATAGCAATCAGCCCCAGCATTTT

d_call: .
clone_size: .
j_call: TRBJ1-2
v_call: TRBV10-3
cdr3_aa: CAISSTDYGYTF
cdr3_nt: TGTGCCATCAGTTCAACAGACTATGGCTACACCTTC

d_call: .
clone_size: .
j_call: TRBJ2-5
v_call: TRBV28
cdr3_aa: CASSPIFPSDSQETQYF
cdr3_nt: TGTGCCAGCAGTCCCATATTCCCCTCGGACAGCCAAGAGACCCAGTACTTC

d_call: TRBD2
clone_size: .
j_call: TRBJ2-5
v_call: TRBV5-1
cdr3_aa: CASSDLAGDGETQYF
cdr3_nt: TGCGCCAGCAGCGACTTAGCGGGGGACGGGGAGACCCAGTACTTC

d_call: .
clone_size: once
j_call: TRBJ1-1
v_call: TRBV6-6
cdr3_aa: CASSYSTSVNTEAFF
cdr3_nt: TGTGCCAGCAGTTACTCGACTTCAGTGAACACTGAAGCTTTCTTT

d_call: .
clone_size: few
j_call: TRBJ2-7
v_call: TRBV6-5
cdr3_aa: CASSYAGPNNEQYF
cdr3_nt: TGTGCCAGCAGTTACGCCGGACCGAACAACGAGCAGTACTTC

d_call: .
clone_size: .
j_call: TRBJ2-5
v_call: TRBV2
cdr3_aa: CASSVPSMWGQETQYF
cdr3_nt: TGTGCCAGCAGTGTACCCTCGATGTGGGGCCAAGAGACCCAGTACTTC

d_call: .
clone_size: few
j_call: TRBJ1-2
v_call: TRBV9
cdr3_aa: CASSVATGYGYTF
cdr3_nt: TGTGCCAGCAGCGTAGCTACAGGTTATGGCTACACCTTC

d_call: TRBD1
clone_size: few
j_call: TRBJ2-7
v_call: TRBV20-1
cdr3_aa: CSARSQGASYEQYF
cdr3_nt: TGCAGTGCTAGATCTCAGGGGGCTTCCTACGAGCAGTACTTC

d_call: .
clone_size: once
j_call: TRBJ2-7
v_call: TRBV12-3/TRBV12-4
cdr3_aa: CASSLALRRQYF
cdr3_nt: TGTGCCAGCAGTTTAGCGCTGAGGAGACAGTACTTC

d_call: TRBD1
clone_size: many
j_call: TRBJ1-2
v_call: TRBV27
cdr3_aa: CASSFGRGRPNYGYTF
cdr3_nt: TGTGCCAGCAGTTTTGGCAGGGGGCGACCAAACTATGGCTACACCTTC

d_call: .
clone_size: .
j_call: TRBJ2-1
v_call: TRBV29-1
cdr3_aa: CSVESRSSYNEQFF
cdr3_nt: TGCAGCGTTGAATCTAGGAGCTCCTACAATGAGCAGTTCTTC

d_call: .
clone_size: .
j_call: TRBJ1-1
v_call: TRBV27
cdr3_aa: CASSPNRELVTEAFF
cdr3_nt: TGTGCCAGCAGTCCCAACAGGGAATTGGTGACTGAAGCTTTCTTT

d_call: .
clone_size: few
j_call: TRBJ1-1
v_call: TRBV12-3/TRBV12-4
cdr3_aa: CASRLSWEGAFF
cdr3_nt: TGTGCCAGCAGATTAAGTTGGGAGGGAGCTTTCTTT

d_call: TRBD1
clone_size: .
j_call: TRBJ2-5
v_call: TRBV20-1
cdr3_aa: CSASKGTAEETQYF
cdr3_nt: TGCAGTGCCTCTAAAGGGACAGCGGAAGAGACCCAGTACTTC

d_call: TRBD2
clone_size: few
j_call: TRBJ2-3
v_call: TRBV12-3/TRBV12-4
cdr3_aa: CASSHERLARDADTQYF
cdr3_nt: TGTGCCAGCAGTCACGAGAGACTAGCTCGGGACGCAGATACGCAGTATTTT

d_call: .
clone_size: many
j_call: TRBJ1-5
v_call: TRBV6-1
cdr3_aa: CASKYSGYQPQHF
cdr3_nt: TGTGCCAGCAAGTATAGTGGGTATCAGCCCCAGCATTTT

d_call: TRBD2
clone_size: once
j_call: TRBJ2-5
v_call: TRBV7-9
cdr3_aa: CASSLVGLAAYQETQYF
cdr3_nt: TGTGCCAGCAGCTTAGTTGGGCTAGCGGCATACCAAGAGACCCAGTACTTC

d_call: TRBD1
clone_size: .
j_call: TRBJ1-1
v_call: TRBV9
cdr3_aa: CASSATGEGGTEAFF
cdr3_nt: TGTGCCAGCAGCGCGACAGGGGAAGGGGGCACTGAAGCTTTCTTT

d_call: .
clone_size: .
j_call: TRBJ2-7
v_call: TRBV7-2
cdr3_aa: CASSFYQGSYEQYF
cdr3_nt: TGTGCCAGCAGCTTTTACCAGGGCTCCTACGAGCAGTACTTC

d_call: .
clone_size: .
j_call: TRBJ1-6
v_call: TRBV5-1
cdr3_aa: CASSLWAANSPLHF
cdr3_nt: TGCGCCAGCAGCTTGTGGGCGGCGAATTCACCCCTCCACTTT

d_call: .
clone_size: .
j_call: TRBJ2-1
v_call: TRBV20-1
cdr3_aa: CSARDTIPSRVNEQFF
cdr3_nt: TGCAGTGCTAGAGATACGATCCCCTCGAGGGTCAATGAGCAGTTCTTC

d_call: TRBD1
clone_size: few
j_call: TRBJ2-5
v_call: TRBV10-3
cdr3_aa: CAISDQGAGETQYF
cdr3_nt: TGTGCCATCAGTGACCAGGGGGCGGGAGAGACCCAGTACTTC

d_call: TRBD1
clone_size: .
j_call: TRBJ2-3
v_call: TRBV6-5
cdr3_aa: CASSPGTGKDTQYF
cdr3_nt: TGTGCCAGCAGTCCCGGGACAGGGAAGGATACGCAGTATTTT

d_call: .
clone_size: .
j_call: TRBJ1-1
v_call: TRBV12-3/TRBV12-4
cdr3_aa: CASILAGAEAFF
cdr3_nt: TGTGCCAGCATCTTAGCAGGGGCTGAAGCTTTCTTT

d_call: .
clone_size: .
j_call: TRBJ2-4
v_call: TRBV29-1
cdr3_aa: CSIRESRGDIQYF
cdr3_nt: TGCAGCATCCGTGAGTCCAGAGGGGACATTCAGTACTTC

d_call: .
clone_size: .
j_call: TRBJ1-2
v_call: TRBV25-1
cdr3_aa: CASSTGGGTNYGYTF
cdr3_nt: TGTGCCAGCAGTACCGGGGGGGGCACAAACTATGGCTACACCTTC

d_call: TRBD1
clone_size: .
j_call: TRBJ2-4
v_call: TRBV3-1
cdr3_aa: CASSPRDRVLKNIQYF
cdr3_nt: TGTGCCAGCAGTCCCCGGGACAGGGTGCTCAAAAACATTCAGTACTTC

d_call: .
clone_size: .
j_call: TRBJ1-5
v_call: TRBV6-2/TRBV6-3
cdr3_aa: CASRIGRGQPQHF
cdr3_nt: TGTGCCAGCAGGATAGGCAGAGGTCAGCCCCAGCATTTT

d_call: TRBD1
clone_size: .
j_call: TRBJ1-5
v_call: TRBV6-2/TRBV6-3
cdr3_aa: CASSYPSGQGTSGNQPQHF
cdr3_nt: TGTGCCAGCAGTTACCCCTCGGGACAGGGGACTTCGGGCAATCAGCCCCAGCATTTT

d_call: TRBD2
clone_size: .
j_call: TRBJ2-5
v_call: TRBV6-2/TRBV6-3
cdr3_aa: CASNSGLTTTQYF
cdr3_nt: TGTGCCAGCAATTCGGGACTAACAACTACCCAGTACTTC